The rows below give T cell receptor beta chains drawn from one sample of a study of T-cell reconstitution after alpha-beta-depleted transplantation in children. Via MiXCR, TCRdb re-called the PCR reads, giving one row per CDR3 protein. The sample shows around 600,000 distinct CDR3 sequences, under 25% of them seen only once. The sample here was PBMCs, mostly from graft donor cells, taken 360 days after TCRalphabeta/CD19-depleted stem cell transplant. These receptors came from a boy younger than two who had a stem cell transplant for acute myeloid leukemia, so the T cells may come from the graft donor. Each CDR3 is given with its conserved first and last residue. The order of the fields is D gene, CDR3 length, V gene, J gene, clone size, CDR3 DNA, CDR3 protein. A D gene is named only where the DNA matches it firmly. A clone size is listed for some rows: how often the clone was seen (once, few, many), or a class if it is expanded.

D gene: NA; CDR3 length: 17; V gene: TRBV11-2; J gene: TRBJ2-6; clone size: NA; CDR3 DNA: TGTGCCAGCAGCTTAGAAATCCAGAGCTCTGGGGCCAACGTCCTGACTTTC; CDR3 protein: CASSLEIQSSGANVLTF
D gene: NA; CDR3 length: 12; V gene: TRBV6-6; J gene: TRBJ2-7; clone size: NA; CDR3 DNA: TGTGCCAGCAGTTTTGGGCGGGACGAGCAGTACTTC; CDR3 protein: CASSFGRDEQYF
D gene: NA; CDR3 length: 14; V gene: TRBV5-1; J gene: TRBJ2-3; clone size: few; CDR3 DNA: TGCGCCAGCACCACCCACTCTGGCACAGATACGCAGTATTTT; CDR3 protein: CASTTHSGTDTQYF
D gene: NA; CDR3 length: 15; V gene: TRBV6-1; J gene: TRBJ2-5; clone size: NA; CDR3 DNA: TGTGCCAGCAGTACCGCACGGGATCTCCAAGAGACCCAGTACTTC; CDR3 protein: CASSTARDLQETQYF
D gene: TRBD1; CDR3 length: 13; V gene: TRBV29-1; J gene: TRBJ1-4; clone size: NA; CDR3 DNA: TGCAGCGTTGCAGGGGGGACTAATGAAAAACTGTTTTTT; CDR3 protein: CSVAGGTNEKLFF
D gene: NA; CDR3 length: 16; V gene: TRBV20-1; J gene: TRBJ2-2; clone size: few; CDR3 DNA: TGCAGTGCTAGAGATTTCGGCAGGACTAACACCGGGGAGCTGTTTTTT; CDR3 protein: CSARDFGRTNTGELFF
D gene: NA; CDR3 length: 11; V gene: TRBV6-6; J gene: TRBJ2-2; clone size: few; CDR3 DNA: TGTGCCAGCAGTTACTCCCGGGAGCTGTTTTTT; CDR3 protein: CASSYSRELFF
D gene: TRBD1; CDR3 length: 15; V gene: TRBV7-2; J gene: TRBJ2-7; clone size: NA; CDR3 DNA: TGTGCCAGCAGCTTTACAGGGGGATGGGTCTACGAGCAGTACTTC; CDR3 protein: CASSFTGGWVYEQYF
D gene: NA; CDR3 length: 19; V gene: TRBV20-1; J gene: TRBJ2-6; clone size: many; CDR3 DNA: TGCAGTGCTAGACAACCAGGGTTTTCTCCCTCTTCTGGGGCCAACGTCCTGACTTTC; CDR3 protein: CSARQPGFSPSSGANVLTF
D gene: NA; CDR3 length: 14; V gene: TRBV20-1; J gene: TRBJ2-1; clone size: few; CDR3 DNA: TGCAGTGCCCTCCGGTCAAGGGGGGGGAATGAGCAGTTCTTC; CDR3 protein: CSALRSRGGNEQFF
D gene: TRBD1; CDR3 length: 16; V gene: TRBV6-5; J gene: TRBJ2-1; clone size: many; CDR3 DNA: TGTGCCAGCAGTTACTTAGGACAGGGGGCTGGGAATGAGCAGTTCTTC; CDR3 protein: CASSYLGQGAGNEQFF
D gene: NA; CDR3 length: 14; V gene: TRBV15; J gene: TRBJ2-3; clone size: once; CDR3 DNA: TGTGCCACCAGCGGGCGTGTGAGCACAGATACGCAGTATTTT; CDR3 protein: CATSGRVSTDTQYF
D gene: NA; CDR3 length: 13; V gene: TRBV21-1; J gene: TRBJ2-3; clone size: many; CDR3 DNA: TGTGCCACTCGGGGACAGCTGACAGATACGCAGTATTTT; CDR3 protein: CATRGQLTDTQYF
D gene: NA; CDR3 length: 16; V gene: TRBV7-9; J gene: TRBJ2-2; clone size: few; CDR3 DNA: TGTGCCAGCAGCTTAGACAGGGCCCAAAACACCGGGGAGCTGTTTTTT; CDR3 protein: CASSLDRAQNTGELFF
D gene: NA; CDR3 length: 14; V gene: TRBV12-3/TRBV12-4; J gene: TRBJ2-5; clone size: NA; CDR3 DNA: TGTGCCAGCAGCCCCCTGGTAGGGCAAGAGACCCAGTACTTC; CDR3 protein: CASSPLVGQETQYF
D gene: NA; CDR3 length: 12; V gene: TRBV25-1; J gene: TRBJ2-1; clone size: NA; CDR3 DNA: TGTGCCAGCAGTGCCCGATACAATGAGCAGTTCTTC; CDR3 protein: CASSARYNEQFF
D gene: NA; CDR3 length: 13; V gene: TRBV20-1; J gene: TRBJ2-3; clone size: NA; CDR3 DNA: TGCAGTGTGTCAGGGGGGGGCACAGATACGCAGTATTTT; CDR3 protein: CSVSGGGTDTQYF
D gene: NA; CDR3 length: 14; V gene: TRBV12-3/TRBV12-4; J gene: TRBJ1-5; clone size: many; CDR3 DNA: TGTGCCAGCAGGGACTTAACGGGCAATCAGCCCCAGCATTTT; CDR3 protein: CASRDLTGNQPQHF
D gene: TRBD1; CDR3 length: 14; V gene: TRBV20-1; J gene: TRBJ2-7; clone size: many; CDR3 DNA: TGCAGTGCTAGAGACCGACAGGGGAACTACGAGCAGTACTTC; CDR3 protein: CSARDRQGNYEQYF
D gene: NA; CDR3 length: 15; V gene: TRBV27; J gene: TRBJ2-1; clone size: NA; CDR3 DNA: TGTGCCAGCAGTATAGCGCGGAGCTCCTACAATGAGCAGTTCTTC; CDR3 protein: CASSIARSSYNEQFF
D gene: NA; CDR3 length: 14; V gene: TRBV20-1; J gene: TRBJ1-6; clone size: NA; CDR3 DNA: TGCAGTACCGAGGGTAGCTCCTATAATTCACCCCTCCACTTT; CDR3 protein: CSTEGSSYNSPLHF
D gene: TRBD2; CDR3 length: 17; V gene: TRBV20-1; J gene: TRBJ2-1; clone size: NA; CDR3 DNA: TGCAGTGCTAGAGGTCGGACTAGCGGGGATTTGGACAATGAGCAGTTCTTC; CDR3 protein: CSARGRTSGDLDNEQFF
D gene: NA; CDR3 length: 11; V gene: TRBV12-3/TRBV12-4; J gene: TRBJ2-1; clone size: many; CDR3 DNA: TGTGCCAGCAGTGCCAATAATGAGCAGTTCTTC; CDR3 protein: CASSANNEQFF
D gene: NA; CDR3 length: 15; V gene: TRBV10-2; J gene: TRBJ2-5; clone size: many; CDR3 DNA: TGCGCCAGCAGTGAACTGGAGTTCACCCGAGAGACCCAGTACTTC; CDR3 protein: CASSELEFTRETQYF
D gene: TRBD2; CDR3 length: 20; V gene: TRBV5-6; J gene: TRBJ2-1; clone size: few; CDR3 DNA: TGTGCCAGCAGCCCTGACCTCCCCACCCTGACTAGCGGGGCTTACAATGAGCAGTTCTTC; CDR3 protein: CASSPDLPTLTSGAYNEQFF
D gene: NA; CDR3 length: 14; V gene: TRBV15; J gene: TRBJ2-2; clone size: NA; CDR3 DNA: TGTGCCACCAGCAGAGATCTGCGTGCCGGGGAGCTGTTTTTT; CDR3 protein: CATSRDLRAGELFF
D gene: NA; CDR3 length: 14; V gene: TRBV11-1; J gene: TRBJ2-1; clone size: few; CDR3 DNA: TGTGCCAGCAGCTTATATGACAGGTACAATGAGCAGTTCTTC; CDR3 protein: CASSLYDRYNEQFF
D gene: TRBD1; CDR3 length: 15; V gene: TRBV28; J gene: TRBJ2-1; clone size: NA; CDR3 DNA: TGTGCCAGCACTGACACCGGGACAGGGCTGCATGAGCAGTTCTTC; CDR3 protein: CASTDTGTGLHEQFF
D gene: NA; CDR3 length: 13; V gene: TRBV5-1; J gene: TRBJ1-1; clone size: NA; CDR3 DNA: TGCGCCAGCGGGAGGTGGACGAACACTGAAGCTTTCTTT; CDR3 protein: CASGRWTNTEAFF
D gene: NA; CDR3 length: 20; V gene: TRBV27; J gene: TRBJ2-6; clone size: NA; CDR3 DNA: TGTGCCAGCAGGCCTTTTAAGAGGGGAGAGAGGGTCTCTGGGGCCAACGTCCTGACTTTC; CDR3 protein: CASRPFKRGERVSGANVLTF
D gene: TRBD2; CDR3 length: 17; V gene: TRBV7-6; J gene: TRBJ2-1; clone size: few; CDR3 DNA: TGTGCCAGCAGCCTTCTTAGCGGGCGAGAGGGCAACAATGAGCAGTTCTTC; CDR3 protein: CASSLLSGREGNNEQFF
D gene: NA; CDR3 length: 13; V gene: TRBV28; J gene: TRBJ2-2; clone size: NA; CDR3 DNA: TGTGCCAGCAGTTTAGGCAGGATCGGGGAGCTGTTTTTT; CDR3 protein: CASSLGRIGELFF
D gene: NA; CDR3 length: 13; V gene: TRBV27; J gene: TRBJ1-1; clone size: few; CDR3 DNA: TGTGCCAGCGGGGGCGGGGCTGGAACTGAAGCTTTCTTT; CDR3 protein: CASGGGAGTEAFF
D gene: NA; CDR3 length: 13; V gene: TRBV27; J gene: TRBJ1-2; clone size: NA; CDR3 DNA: TGTGCCAGCAGTTTCAGGGAAAGGCACGGCTACACCTTC; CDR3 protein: CASSFRERHGYTF
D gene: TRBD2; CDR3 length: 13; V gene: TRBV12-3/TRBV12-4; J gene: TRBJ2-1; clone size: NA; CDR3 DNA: TGTGCCAGCCACAGCGGGGCCGACAATGAGCAGTTCTTC; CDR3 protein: CASHSGADNEQFF
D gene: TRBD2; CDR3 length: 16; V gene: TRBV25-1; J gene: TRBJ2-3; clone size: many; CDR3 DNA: TGTGCCAGCAGTGATCCTAGGACTAGCGCTTCAGATACGCAGTATTTT; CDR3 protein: CASSDPRTSASDTQYF
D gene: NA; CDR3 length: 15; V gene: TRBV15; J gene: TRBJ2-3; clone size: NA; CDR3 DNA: TGTGCCACCAGCAGAGTTCGTGACAGCACAGATACGCAGTATTTT; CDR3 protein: CATSRVRDSTDTQYF
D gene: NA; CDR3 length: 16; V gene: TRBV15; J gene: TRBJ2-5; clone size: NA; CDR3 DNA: TGTGCCACCAGCAGAAGTGACAGTTACTACCAAGAGACCCAGTACTTC; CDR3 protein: CATSRSDSYYQETQYF
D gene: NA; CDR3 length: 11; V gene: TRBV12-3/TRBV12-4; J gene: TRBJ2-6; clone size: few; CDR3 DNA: TGTGCCAGCAGTTCAGGACACGTCCTGACTTTC; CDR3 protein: CASSSGHVLTF
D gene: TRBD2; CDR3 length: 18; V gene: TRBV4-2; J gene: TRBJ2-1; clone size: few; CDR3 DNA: TGTGCCAGCAATCGAGGAGATAGCGGGGAAACTCCCTACAATGAGCAGTTCTTC; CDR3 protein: CASNRGDSGETPYNEQFF
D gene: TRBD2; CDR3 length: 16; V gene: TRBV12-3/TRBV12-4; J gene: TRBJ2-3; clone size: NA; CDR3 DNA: TGTGCCAGCACCGAACACGCGGGGGGCCGAGGAGATACGCAGTATTTT; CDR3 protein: CASTEHAGGRGDTQYF
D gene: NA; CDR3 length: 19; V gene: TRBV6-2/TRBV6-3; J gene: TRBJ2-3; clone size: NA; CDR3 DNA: TGTGCCAGCAGTTACCTCCTCTCCCGGCGGACAACACACACAGATACGCAGTATTTT; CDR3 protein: CASSYLLSRRTTHTDTQYF
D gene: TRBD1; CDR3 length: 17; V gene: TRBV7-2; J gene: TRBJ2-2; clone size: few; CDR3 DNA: TGTGCCAGCAGCTTAGCGGACAGGGGGCGGCGGACCGGGGAGCTGTTTTTT; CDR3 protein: CASSLADRGRRTGELFF
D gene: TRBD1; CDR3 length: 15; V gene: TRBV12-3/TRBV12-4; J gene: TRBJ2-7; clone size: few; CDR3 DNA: TGTGCCAGCAGTTTCTCTCGGGACAGGGCCCACGAGCAGTACTTC; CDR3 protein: CASSFSRDRAHEQYF
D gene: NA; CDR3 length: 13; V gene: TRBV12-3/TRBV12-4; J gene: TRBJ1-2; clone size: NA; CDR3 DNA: TGTGCCAGCAGTTTAAGCAGGGTTTATGGCTACACCTTC; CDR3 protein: CASSLSRVYGYTF
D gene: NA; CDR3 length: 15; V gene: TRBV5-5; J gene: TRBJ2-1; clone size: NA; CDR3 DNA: TGTGCCAGCAGCGAATTAGGGGTGGAATACAATGAGCAGTTCTTC; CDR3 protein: CASSELGVEYNEQFF